These 28 T cell receptor beta chains share one sample of origin, sequenced in a study of CD8 T cells in Susac syndrome. With random hexamers, roughly 0.45 to 1 ug RNA was reverse transcribed. TCRdb reprocessed the immunoSEQ multiplex PCR reads with MiXCR, giving one entry per CDR3 protein. The sample carries roughly 120,000 distinct CDR3 sequences, about 93% recorded once. Source material: CD4+ T cells from PBMCs. These receptors came from a human donor in good health.

The chain has TRBV6-1 and TRBJ1-5; weak D call: TRBD1 (5 bases). In germline, CDR1 is MNHNS, CDR2 SASEGT. The CDR3 is 14 residues long. V was clipped by 8 bases and J by 6 bases, with 17 bases between them. Here the CDR3 reads CASGDSGQGQPQHF. The CDR3 DNA reads TGTGCCAGCGGGGACTCCGGTCAAGGTCAGCCCCAGCATTTT.

The chain couples TRBV7-9 to TRBJ2-1; 9 bases align to TRBD2. Germline-derived CDR1 and CDR2 are SEHNR and FQNEAQ (reference sequence). The CDR3 has 15 residues. With 2 bases clipped from V and 10 bases from J, the junction kept 9 bases outside the gene matches. The CDR3 region has the DNA TGTGCCAGCAGCTTAAGGGTAGCGGGAGCCCACGAGCAGTTCTTC. It yields the protein CASSLRVAGAHEQFF.

A single count supports this clonotype. This rearrangement joins TRBV4-3 to TRBJ2-1; D possibly uses TRBD1 or TRBD2 (5 bases each). The CDR3 consists of 16 residues. The germline V gene has CDR1 LGHNA and CDR2 YSLEER. The V gene lost 0 bases and the J gene lost 6 bases, with 15 bases spanning the gap. CDR3 protein: CASSQDEGIAVNEQFF. The CDR3 region has the DNA TGCGCCAGCAGCCAAGATGAGGGGATCGCGGTCAATGAGCAGTTCTTC.

This chain connects TRBV5-1 to TRBJ2-7; TRBD2 matches 11 bases. In germline, CDR1 is SGHRS, CDR2 YFSETQ. V was pared by 3 bases and J by 2 bases, with 4 bases of the junction left unmatched. There are 15 residues in the CDR3. The CDR3 protein is CASSSLAGGAYEQYF. CDR3 in DNA: TGCGCCAGCAGCTCATTAGCGGGAGGGGCCTACGAGCAGTACTTC.

V gene TRBV28 combines with J gene TRBJ2-3; D not resolved. With 7 bases removed from V and 0 bases from J, the gap between germline ends came to 11 bases. Germline V gene sequence: CDR1 MDHEN, CDR2 SYDVKM. The CDR3 covers 14 residues. In nucleotides, the CDR3 is TGTGCCAGCATGACTCCTTCTAGCACAGATACGCAGTATTTT. Amino acids: CASMTPSSTDTQYF.

The rearrangement links TRBV5-4 to TRBJ2-7; 11 nucleotides match TRBD2. There are 15 residues in the CDR3. The J segment lost 1 base and the V segment lost 4 bases, leaving 4 bases of the junction unmatched. From germline, CDR1 is SGHNT and CDR2 YYREEE (reference sequence). For the CDR3, the DNA is TGTGCCAGCAGCACGACTAGCGGGGTTTCCTACGAGCAGTACTTC. Translating gives CASSTTSGVSYEQYF.

J is TRBJ1-1 and V is TRBV6-5; possibly TRBD1 for D (6 bases). The CDR3 covers 14 residues. CDR1 is MNHEY, CDR2 SVGAGI, per germline. Trimming stripped 2 bases from V and 1 base from J, with 8 bases between. The chain's CDR3 is CASSYTGTNTEAFF. CDR3 DNA: TGTGCCAGCAGTTACACAGGGACGAACACTGAAGCTTTCTTT.

This chain connects TRBV7-2 to TRBJ2-7; D is possibly TRBD2 (6 bases). This CDR3 is built from 14 residues. Germline CDR1 and CDR2: SGHTA and FQGNSA. Trimming took off 5 bases at V and 3 bases at J, with 14 bases between the two ends. The CDR3 reads CASSPWDFLYEQYF. The CDR3 DNA reads as TGTGCCAGCAGCCCCTGGGACTTCCTCTACGAGCAGTACTTC.

The rearrangement links TRBV6-5 to TRBJ1-4; 10 bases match TRBD1. The CDR3 is 14 amino acids. Germline lookup yields CDR1 MNHEY and CDR2 SVGAGI. J was trimmed by 4 bases and V by 8 bases; bases with no gene match: 4. The chain's CDR3 is CASGRTGGNEKLFF. CDR3 DNA sequence: TGTGCCAGCGGACGGACAGGGGGTAATGAAAAACTGTTTTTT.

V is TRBV6-5 and J is TRBJ2-2; TRBD2 might be the D (6 bases). Germline V CDR1 and CDR2: MNHEY, SVGAGI. Between the trimmed V and J ends, which lost 4 bases and 2 bases, there was a span of 14 bases. This CDR3 region has 16 residues. The CDR3 DNA reads TGTGCCAGCAGTTTGGCGGGACCGACAAACACCGGGGAGCTGTTTTTT. This sequence encodes CASSLAGPTNTGELFF.

The J gene is TRBJ2-6, the V gene TRBV13; D possibly corresponds to TRBD2 (5 bases). The V and J ends lost 2 bases and 1 base respectively, with 6 bases between them. Per germline, CDR1 PRHDT and CDR2 FYEKMQ (reference sequence). This CDR3 has 15 amino acids. In DNA, the CDR3 is TGTGCCAGCAGCTTATCGGGATCTGGGGCCAACGTCCTGACTTTC. Translating gives CASSLSGSGANVLTF.

This rearrangement joins TRBV9 to TRBJ2-1; 7 nucleotides line up with TRBD1. The CDR3 runs to 16 residues. Germline V gene data show CDR1 as SGDLS and CDR2 as YYNGEE. V was clipped by 2 bases and J by 3 bases; unmatched bases: 8. CDR3 DNA: TGTGCCAGCAGCGTCTTAACAGGGGCAGTCTACAATGAGCAGTTCTTC. Translated, it gives CASSVLTGAVYNEQFF.

This sequence joins TRBV9 and TRBJ2-7; perhaps TRBD2 as D (6 bases). Germline V lookup: CDR1 SGDLS, CDR2 YYNGEE. The V gene lost 0 bases and the J gene lost 7 bases, with 11 bases spanning the gap. The CDR3 totals 13 residues. CDR3 region: CASSVEAGREQYF. The CDR3 DNA reads as TGTGCCAGCAGCGTAGAGGCGGGAAGGGAGCAGTACTTC.

V gene TRBV6-2 or TRBV6-3 combines with J gene TRBJ2-1; no definite D call. Germline CDR1 is MNHEY and CDR2 is SVGEGT. The CDR3 spans 12 residues. Trimming shortened V by 5 bases and J by 6 bases, and 8 bases separated the two germline ends. For the CDR3, the DNA is TGTGCCAGCAGTCTCGACCTCAATGAGCAGTTCTTC. This sequence encodes CASSLDLNEQFF.

The chain couples TRBV6-5 to TRBJ2-7, with TRBD1 matching 7 bases. In germline, CDR1 is MNHEY, CDR2 SVGAGI. The CDR3 spans 12 residues. V lost 8 bases to trimming and J lost 3 bases; unmatched junction nucleotides: 4. The DNA of the CDR3 is TGTGCCAGCTGGACAGGATTCTACGAGCAGTACTTC. Its translation: CASWTGFYEQYF.

This clonotype was counted a few times. V usage is TRBV5-1 and J usage is TRBJ2-3; D is unresolved. The CDR3 consists of 14 residues. Germline V lookup: CDR1 SGHRS, CDR2 YFSETQ. V lost 3 bases, J lost 0 bases, and 8 bases lay in between. CDR3 sequence (DNA): TGCGCCAGCAGCTGGCCGACTAGCACAGATACGCAGTATTTT. It encodes CASSWPTSTDTQYF.

This clonotype was observed a single time. J is TRBJ2-1 and V is TRBV29-1; 7 bases align to TRBD2. The CDR3 covers 16 residues. CDR1 and CDR2 (germline): SQVTM, ANQGSEA. Losses at the gene ends were 5 bases for V and 5 bases for J; bases not matched to a gene: 15. The CDR3 loop reads CSVPTLGGSGNNEQFF. CDR3 nucleotide sequence: TGCAGCGTTCCAACACTGGGCGGGAGTGGGAACAATGAGCAGTTCTTC.

This rearrangement joins TRBV23-1 to TRBJ1-5, with 8 bases identical to TRBD1. TRBV23-1 is designated an ORF whose function remains uncertain. The CDR3 sequence is 15 residues long. Germline trimming cut 3 bases from V and 7 bases from J; bases unmatched to any gene: 8. In nucleotides, the CDR3 is TGCGCCAGCAGTCATTGCGGACAGGGAGGACAGCCCCAGCATTTT. It encodes CASSHCGQGGQPQHF.

The rearrangement uses TRBV19 and TRBJ2-6, with D perhaps matching TRBD1 or TRBD2 (5 bases each). Germline V lookup: CDR1 LNHDA, CDR2 SQIVND (reference sequence). The CDR3 runs to 15 residues. Trimming took 10 bases from V and 2 from J, leaving 15 bases between them. CDR3 loop: CATSDGGAGANVLTF. The DNA for the CDR3 is TGTGCCACATCCGATGGGGGTGCTGGGGCCAACGTCCTGACTTTC.

The chain has TRBV29-1 and TRBJ2-5; the match to TRBD2 covers 8 bases. J was trimmed by 5 bases and V by 7 bases; bases with no gene match: 9. This CDR3 has 13 amino acids. The V gene's germline CDR1 is SQVTM and CDR2 ANQGSEA. This CDR3 is CSAGSASGETQYF. CDR3 in DNA: TGCAGCGCCGGGTCCGCTAGCGGGGAGACCCAGTACTTC.

This clonotype was detected only a few times. The genes are TRBV9 and TRBJ2-1; 8 bases line up with TRBD2. The CDR3 spans 15 residues. Trimming at V came to 2 bases and at J to 0 bases, leaving 1 base not matched to a gene. CDR1 SGDLS and CDR2 YYNGEE come from the germline V gene. CDR3 amino acids: CASSVSGGSYNEQFF. DNA for the CDR3: TGTGCCAGCAGCGTGAGCGGGGGCTCCTACAATGAGCAGTTCTTC.

This clonotype came up once. The V and J genes are TRBV25-1 and TRBJ2-7, with D tentatively TRBD1 (6 bases). Germline CDR1 reads MGHDK; CDR2 reads SYGVNS. Trimming removed 6 bases from V and 7 bases from J, with 13 bases in between. The CDR3 loop spans 12 amino acids. The CDR3 here is CASRDSLREQYF. The DNA of the CDR3 is TGTGCCAGCAGGGACAGCCTTCGGGAGCAGTACTTC.

The chain uses TRBV18 and TRBJ2-5, with TRBD2 as a possible D gene (5 bases). CDR3 length equals 14 residues. Deletions cut 1 base from V and 3 bases from J, with 9 bases between. Germline V gene lookup returns CDR1 KGHSH and CDR2 LQKENI. The CDR3 region has the DNA TGTGCCAGCTCACCACAGCGGACCGAAGAGACCCAGTACTTC. Translated: CASSPQRTEETQYF.

The chain joins TRBV20-1 to TRBJ1-1; 11 nucleotides line up with TRBD1. The germline gives CDR1 DFQATT, CDR2 SNEGSKA (reference sequence). This CDR3 is built from 16 residues. V gave up 0 bases and J gave up 2 bases; unmatched junction bases: 5. In DNA form, the CDR3 reads TGCAGTGCTAGAGAAGGGACAGGGGGTCGAAACACTGAAGCTTTCTTT. It translates to CSAREGTGGRNTEAFF.

This chain joins TRBV20-1 and TRBJ2-7; 9 positions agree with TRBD2. There are 14 residues in the CDR3. The ends lost 6 bases at V and 1 base at J; junction bases unmatched: 7. Germline V lookup: CDR1 DFQATT, CDR2 SNEGSKA (reference sequence). This CDR3 reads CSATLAGMSYEQYF. CDR3 DNA sequence: TGCAGTGCCACCCTAGCGGGAATGTCCTACGAGCAGTACTTC.

The chain combines TRBV14 with TRBJ1-2; 7 bases are a match to TRBD1. CDR1 and CDR2 from the germline V gene are SGHDN and FVKESK. The CDR3 runs 14 residues. V gave up 4 bases and J gave up 5 bases; unmatched junction bases: 7. The CDR3 here is CASSPRTGAYGYTF. Written as DNA, the CDR3 is TGTGCCAGCAGCCCCCGGACAGGCGCATATGGCTACACCTTC.

V gene TRBV23-1 combines with J gene TRBJ2-7; 9 bases are a match to TRBD1. TRBV23-1 is designated an ORF whose function remains uncertain. CDR3 length equals 15 residues. V was pared by 7 bases and J by 0 bases, with 7 bases of the junction left unmatched. DNA for the CDR3: TGCGCCAGCACCTCCGGGACAGGGCGCTCCTACGAGCAGTACTTC. Residues: CASTSGTGRSYEQYF.

The chain employs TRBV5-1 and TRBJ2-4; TRBD2 might be the D (6 bases). The ends were cut back, 0 bases at V and 9 bases at J, with 13 bases in the middle. CDR3 size: 14 residues. Germline assignment: CDR1 SGHRS and CDR2 YFSETQ. CDR3 in DNA: TGCGCCAGCAGCTTGGCGGGGGTTAGCGGCATTCAGTACTTC. Protein: CASSLAGVSGIQYF.